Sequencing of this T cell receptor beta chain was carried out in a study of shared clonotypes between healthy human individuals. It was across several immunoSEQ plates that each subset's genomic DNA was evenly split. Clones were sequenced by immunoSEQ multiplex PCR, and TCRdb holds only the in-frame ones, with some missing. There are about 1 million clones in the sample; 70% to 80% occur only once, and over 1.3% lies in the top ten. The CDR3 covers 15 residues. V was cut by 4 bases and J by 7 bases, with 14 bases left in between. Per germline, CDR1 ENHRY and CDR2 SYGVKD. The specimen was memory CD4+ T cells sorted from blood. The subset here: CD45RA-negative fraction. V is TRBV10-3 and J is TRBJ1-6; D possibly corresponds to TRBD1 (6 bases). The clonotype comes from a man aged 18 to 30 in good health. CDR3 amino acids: CAISGSGGPNSPLHF. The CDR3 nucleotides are TGTGCCATCAGTGGGAGTGGGGGGCCCAATTCACCCCTCCACTTT.